These 5 T cell receptor beta chains share one sample of origin, sequenced in a study of cytomegalovirus exposure and HLA in healthy donors. PCR employed 60 Vbeta and 13 Jbeta primers. Sequencing was performed with immunoSEQ multiplex PCR; in TCRdb, only in-frame clones are kept and a portion is missing. Of about 150,000 clones in the sample, 80% to 90% were seen once. The sequencing sample was made of PBMCs. These receptors originate from a male donor in good health and CMV-seronegative.

The chain combines TRBV6-1 with TRBJ2-5; the match to TRBD1 covers 11 bases. The germline gives CDR1 MNHNS, CDR2 SASEGT. The CDR3 loop spans 14 amino acids. J gave up 4 bases and V 7 bases, and 5 bases lay outside the gene matches. Written as DNA, the CDR3 is TGTGCCAGCATGGGACAGGGGGGCGGAGAGACCCAGTACTTC. Residues: CASMGQGGGETQYF.

The chain recombines TRBV9 with TRBJ2-7, with a tentative D call TRBD2 (7 bases). The CDR3 has 16 amino acids. Germline CDR1 reads SGDLS; CDR2 reads YYNGEE. V lost 0 bases and J lost 4, with 17 bases in between. The DNA of the CDR3 is TGTGCCAGCAGCGTAGGGTCCCGGGGGGCCGAATACGAGCAGTACTTC. This gives the protein CASSVGSRGAEYEQYF.

Ten or more counts support this clone. The V call is TRBV5-1, the J call TRBJ1-1; TRBD1 might be the D (6 bases). Germline CDR1 SGHRS, CDR2 YFSETQ. V lost 4 bases and J lost 1, with 8 bases in between. CDR3 length: 13 residues. This chain's CDR3 is CASSVQGNTEAFF. The CDR3, as DNA: TGCGCCAGCAGCGTACAGGGGAACACTGAAGCTTTCTTT.

V gene TRBV18 combines with J gene TRBJ2-7; 9 nucleotides match TRBD1. The V gene end was trimmed by 2 bases and the J gene end by 2 bases; junction bases not matched to a gene: 4. Germline values: CDR1 KGHSH, CDR2 LQKENI. This CDR3 comprises 15 residues. The CDR3 protein is CASSPGTGLTYEQYF. The CDR3 DNA follows: TGTGCCAGCTCACCAGGGACAGGGCTGACCTACGAGCAGTACTTC.

This chain uses TRBV28 with TRBJ2-7; D is perhaps TRBD2 (6 bases). The ends were cut back, 1 base at V and 3 bases at J, with 13 bases in the middle. This CDR3 has 15 amino acids. Germline V gene data show CDR1 as MDHEN and CDR2 as SYDVKM. The CDR3 reads CASSLLGLQNYEQYF. In DNA, the CDR3 is TGTGCCAGCAGTTTATTGGGACTCCAGAACTACGAGCAGTACTTC.